This TCR beta chain comes out of a study of blood T cell repertoires in COVID-19 (TCRdb year 2020). Background for the entire study: Collaborator samples came from the United States, Italy and Spain and covered acute and convalescent phases of COVID-19. The material from the prospective study consisted of cDNA or gDNA derived from T cells, B-cell-depleted T cells, or PBMCs. The dataset comprised deeply sampled blood TCRbeta repertoires from subjects exposed to, actively infected with, or recovered from COVID-19. The repertoires were released in a freely available public database meant as a resource for research on the immune response to SARS-CoV-2. The samples were drawn from the first 160 participants of the ongoing ImmuneRACE study and from 1,200 or so subjects provided by 6 global collaborators. The sample metadata nearly always contained a de-identified subject ID, COVID-19 status, age in years and sex. Where HLA class I and class II types were available, the types were taken from metadata supplied by the sample provider, not from assay-based typing. Overall study outcomes, separate from this receptor: How much clinical and demographic metadata was included differed by source and by participant, and the metadata was provided uncurated.

TCRbeta CDR3 regions were amplified from genomic DNA using the immunoSEQ Assay, a bias-controlled multiplex PCR. As for the authors' bioinformatics: The number of nucleated cells in each sample was estimated by amplification of reference gene primers within the assay. Sequence reads were collapsed and filtered to measure the absolute abundance of every unique TCRbeta CDR3 rearrangement. For each sample, productive Simpson clonality was calculated by taking the square root of Simpson's diversity index across productive rearrangements. Imported from immuneACCESS, the table was reduced by TCRdb to in-frame sequences with V and J called. These copies leave out some clones; in studies compared against another copy, an unresolved V gene accounts for under half, and the cause of the remainder is not known. V and J calls and clone size follow that table, whereas D and trimming were derived from the DNA. This sample is represented by 95,000 to 110,000 clones; 65% to 90% of them were singletons. In total, the top ten clones hold under 5.5% of the sample.

Collaborating institutions collected whole blood in K2EDTA tubes following their own protocols. For TCRbeta analysis, collaborators shipped samples as frozen whole blood, isolated PBMCs, or DNA extracted from either of those sample types. Measured from the cysteine to the phenylalanine, the CDR3 is 15 residues long. Of the read, only the CDR3 DNA is kept; its 45 bases are in frame from base 1. V is trimmed back by 7 bases and J by 6 bases, and the junction contains 9 bases that no gene match accounts for. CDR1 and CDR2, per the germline V gene (reference sequence), are LNHDA and SQIVND. As for this clone: Its antigen remains unidentified. One base away there is no much larger clone; base qualities are not given.

Sequencing was done on a sample of peripheral blood. The V gene is TRBV19 and the J gene is TRBJ1-6, with 7 central nucleotides matching TRBD1. The TCR originated in a man aged 55 to 70 with acute or convalescent COVID-19. CDR3 reads: CASTRTGQFNSPLHF. The DNA sequence is as follows: TGTGCCAGTACCCGGACGGGACAGTTTAATTCACCCCTCCACTTT.